The 22 T cell receptor beta chains listed next were all sequenced from one sample in a study of TIL therapy for anti-PD-1-resistant metastatic lung cancer. Time point specified: pre-treatment sample, taken before nivolumab and TIL therapy. The tumor samples were excised metastases, mostly pleural nodules or supraclavicular lymph nodes. The libraries were made with immunoSEQ v3. The assay was immunoSEQ multiplex PCR, and TCRdb's table has in-frame clones only and misses some. The sample has 95,000 or so clones, under 70% seen once. The material sequenced was tumor tissue, taken at baseline. These receptors came from a person aged 25 to 79 with non-small cell lung cancer.

V usage is TRBV3-1 (or the pseudogene TRBV3-2) and J usage is TRBJ2-1, with 7 nucleotides matching TRBD1. V gave up 2 bases and J gave up 5 bases; unmatched junction bases: 3. The CDR3 runs to 14 residues. Germline V gene lookup returns CDR1 LGHDT and CDR2 YNNKEL (reference sequence). The CDR3 region has the DNA TGTGCCAGCAGCCAATGGGACAGTCACAATGAGCAGTTCTTC. Its protein product is CASSQWDSHNEQFF.

This chain connects TRBV6-5 to TRBJ2-7, with 8 nucleotides matching TRBD2. The CDR3 covers 14 residues. Germline values: CDR1 MNHEY, CDR2 SVGAGI. After removal of 4 bases from V and 6 bases from J, the junction contained 8 bases not matched to a gene. The CDR3 reads CASSFGLALGEQYF. The CDR3, as DNA: TGTGCCAGCAGTTTCGGACTAGCCTTGGGCGAGCAGTACTTC.

V gene TRBV6-5 combines with J gene TRBJ1-2, with D perhaps TRBD1 (5 bases). The CDR3 extends over 13 amino acids. The V gene lost 2 bases and the J gene lost 4 bases, with 8 bases spanning the gap. CDR1 is MNHEY, CDR2 SVGAGI, per germline. The CDR3 sequence: CASSYDRSYGYTF. CDR3 DNA sequence: TGTGCCAGCAGTTACGACAGAAGCTATGGCTACACCTTC.

The genes are TRBV5-1 and TRBJ2-5; a possible D gene is TRBD1 (6 bases). Germline CDR1 is SGHRS and CDR2 is YFSETQ. The CDR3 totals 12 residues. V was shortened by 9 bases and J by 3 bases, with 12 bases between the two germline ends. CDR3: CATRTEEETQYF. The CDR3 DNA reads TGCGCCACCCGGACAGAGGAAGAGACCCAGTACTTC.

This chain uses TRBV5-1 with TRBJ1-4; 8 bases map to TRBD1. Trimming took 4 bases from V and 3 from J; bases not matched to a gene: 5. From germline, CDR1 is SGHRS and CDR2 YFSETQ. There are 15 residues in the CDR3. CDR3 DNA: TGCGCCAGCAGCGACCAGGGGGCGGCTAATGAAAAACTGTTTTTT. Amino acids: CASSDQGAANEKLFF.

This chain connects TRBV27 to TRBJ2-3; TRBD1 matches at 8 bases. Unmatched junction bases numbered 5, after V lost 7 bases and J lost 5 bases. CDR1 and CDR2 (germline): MNHEY, SMNVEV (reference sequence). The CDR3 sequence is 13 residues long. The DNA for the CDR3 is TGTGCCAGCACCCGACAGGGGAAAGATACGCAGTATTTT. The encoded protein is CASTRQGKDTQYF.

This clone was detected once. The chain uses TRBV7-2 and TRBJ2-3; the match to TRBD2 covers 12 bases. Germline CDR1 SGHTA, CDR2 FQGNSA. Trimming took 5 bases from V and 7 from J; bases not matched to a gene: 10. This CDR3 is built from 16 residues. This CDR3 is CASSPDGTSGLNTQYF. CDR3 DNA: TGTGCCAGCAGCCCGGATGGGACTAGCGGGTTAAATACGCAGTATTTT.

The J gene is TRBJ2-3, the V gene TRBV19; the D gene is possibly TRBD1 (5 bases). The CDR3 sequence is 12 residues long. From germline, CDR1 is LNHDA and CDR2 SQIVND (reference sequence). Trimming took off 5 bases at V and 4 bases at J, with 7 bases between the two ends. The CDR3 region has the DNA TGTGCCAGTAGTTTGACAGCAGATACGCAGTATTTT. Its protein product is CASSLTADTQYF.

This clone was found a few times. The chain links TRBV11-1 to TRBJ2-7, with 7 bases aligning to TRBD1. This CDR3 contains 15 residues. The germline V gene has CDR1 SGHAT and CDR2 FQDESV (reference sequence). The V gene end was trimmed by 6 bases and the J gene end by 3 bases; junction bases not matched to a gene: 11. The CDR3 DNA reads TGTGCCAGCAGTAATGGGTGGGGACAGAGCTACGAGCAGTACTTC. Its translation: CASSNGWGQSYEQYF.

The J gene is TRBJ2-5, the V gene TRBV4-2; 12 bases fit TRBD2. V dropped 3 bases and J dropped 7; count of bases not matched to a gene: 9. The CDR3 totals 16 residues. Germline loops: CDR1 LGHNA, CDR2 YNFKEQ. CDR3 residues: CASSQSEELAGGTQYF. CDR3 in DNA: TGTGCCAGCAGCCAGTCCGAAGAACTAGCGGGGGGGACCCAGTACTTC.

This clone showed up just once. The rearrangement links TRBV11-2 to TRBJ2-2; the D gene is possibly TRBD2 (6 bases). The V gene lost 6 bases and the J gene lost 6 bases, with 8 bases spanning the gap. The CDR3 runs to 12 residues. Germline-derived CDR1 and CDR2 are SGHAT and FQNNGV. DNA of the CDR3: TGTGCCAGCAGACTAGCATCCGGGGAGCTGTTTTTT. Protein: CASRLASGELFF. The full variable domain, its missing parts supplied by reference TRBV11-2 and TRBJ2-2, is EAGVAQSPRYKIIEKRQSVAFWCNPISGHATLYWYQQILGQGPKLLIQFQNNGVVDDSQLPKDRFSAERLKGVDSTLKIQPAKLEDSAVYLCASRLASGELFFGEGSRLTVL.

This rearrangement joins TRBV18 to TRBJ2-5; TRBD1 agrees at 10 bases. CDR1 is KGHSH and CDR2 is LQKENI in the germline V gene. V was clipped by 4 bases and J by 2 bases; unmatched bases: 10. This CDR3 comprises 17 residues. The DNA for the CDR3 is TGTGCCAGCTCACAAAACGTCCCGGGACAGGGGCAAGAGACCCAGTACTTC. Its translation is CASSQNVPGQGQETQYF.

This chain joins TRBV18 and TRBJ1-3, with D possibly being TRBD1 (5 bases). The V gene lost 3 bases and the J gene lost 0 bases, with 12 bases spanning the gap. Germline CDR1 and CDR2: KGHSH and LQKENI. CDR3 size: 16 residues. The CDR3 loop reads CASSPRDVSSGNTIYF. The CDR3, as DNA: TGTGCCAGCTCACCTAGGGACGTAAGCTCTGGAAACACCATATATTTT.

Details on this clone: It is likely a read error, because the conserved phenylalanine at the end of the CDR3 is missing. The V call is TRBV29-1, the J call TRBJ1-2; D not certain. The CDR3 consists of 12 residues. Trimming shortened V by 1 base and J by 5 bases, and 8 bases separated the two germline ends. Germline CDR1 and CDR2: SQVTM and ANQGSEA. The CDR3 sequence: CSVEGTYYGYTL. In nucleotides, the CDR3 is TGCAGCGTTGAAGGGACTTATTATGGCTACACCCTC.

The sample holds a few counts of this clone. The rearrangement links TRBV5-4 to TRBJ2-7; no reliable D call. Trimming took off 0 bases at V and 3 bases at J, with 7 bases between the two ends. Germline-derived CDR1 and CDR2 are SGHNT and YYREEE (reference sequence). This CDR3 has 13 amino acids. The CDR3: CASSLAGLYEQYF. The CDR3 DNA is TGTGCCAGCAGCTTGGCGGGCCTCTACGAGCAGTACTTC. Full variable domain (remainder filled in from reference TRBV5-4 and TRBJ2-7): ETGVTQSPTHLIKTRGQQVTLRCSSQSGHNTVSWYQQALGQGPQFIFQYYREEENGRGNFPPRFSGLQFPNYSSELNVNALELDDSALYLCASSLAGLYEQYFGPGTRLTVT.

The rearrangement joins TRBV4-2 to TRBJ1-5; the D is unclear. This CDR3 is built from 16 residues. Trimming stripped 1 base from V and 6 bases from J, with 16 bases between. Per germline, CDR1 LGHNA and CDR2 YNFKEQ. CDR3: CASSQALAGSGQPQHF. CDR3 coding DNA: TGTGCCAGCAGCCAAGCATTAGCCGGGTCAGGTCAGCCCCAGCATTTT.

The CDR3 protein is CASSQMGLGQETQYF. The CDR3 DNA reads as TGCGCCAGCAGCCAAATGGGGTTGGGGCAAGAGACCCAGTACTTC. This chain uses TRBV5-1 with TRBJ2-5; D remains ambiguous. Germline-derived CDR1 and CDR2 are SGHRS and YFSETQ. V was shortened by 4 bases and J by 2 bases, with 15 bases between the two germline ends. This CDR3 comprises 15 residues.

The V call is TRBV28, the J call TRBJ1-2; tentative D call: TRBD1 (6 bases). The V and J ends lost 3 bases and 8 bases respectively, with 16 bases between them. The germline V gene has CDR1 MDHEN and CDR2 SYDVKM. The CDR3 has 14 residues. The DNA of the CDR3 is TGTGCCAGCAGTTTGGCGCAGGGGACCTTCGGCTACACCTTC. It is translated as CASSLAQGTFGYTF.

The chain links TRBV6-1 to TRBJ2-5; no definite D call. This CDR3 has 14 residues. CDR1 and CDR2 (germline): MNHNS, SASEGT. Trimming took off 1 base at V and 7 bases at J, with 13 bases between the two ends. CDR3 bases: TGTGCCAGCAGTGAAGATCCTACCTTGGGGACCCAGTACTTC. This encodes CASSEDPTLGTQYF.

The V call is TRBV7-3, the J call TRBJ2-3; no reliable D call. The CDR3 consists of 14 residues. Germline V CDR1 and CDR2: SGHTA, FQGTGA. Trimming removed 2 bases from V and 2 bases from J, with 8 bases in between. The CDR3 here is CASSLLGSTDTQYF. The CDR3 DNA sequence: TGTGCCAGCAGCTTATTAGGGTCCACAGATACGCAGTATTTT.

This clone appeared once. V and J are TRBV6-2 or TRBV6-3 and TRBJ2-7, with D unresolved. Trimming removed 2 bases from V and 0 bases from J, with 11 bases in between. CDR1 and CDR2 from the germline V gene are MNHEY and SVGEGT. The CDR3 contains 15 residues. Written as DNA, the CDR3 is TGTGCCAGCAGTTACCCGAATTCGGCCTCCTACGAGCAGTACTTC. It codes for CASSYPNSASYEQYF.

This chain connects TRBV6-1 to TRBJ2-1; D remains ambiguous. V shed 2 bases and J shed 4 bases, with 6 bases lying between them. The length of the CDR3 is 13 residues. In germline, CDR1 is MNHNS, CDR2 SASEGT. The CDR3 coding sequence is TGTGCCAGCAGTGAATTGCGGTACAATGAGCAGTTCTTC. Its protein is CASSELRYNEQFF.